The following is a TCR beta chain sequence with its context. No cognate antigen has been identified for it. No base quality values were provided; no much bigger clone lies one nucleotide off. The library came from the immunoSEQ multiplex PCR assay. TCRdb stores this immuneACCESS table with in-frame sequences only. Part of the clones is absent; in the studies checked, under half of the shortfall reflects unresolved V genes, and no reason is known for the rest. Within this sample are about 60,000 clones, with just over 90% of them counted one time only. Jointly, the top ten make up roughly 1.2% of the sample. The CDR3 goes from the cysteine to the phenylalanine over 17 residues. Only CDR3 DNA is held: 51 bases, read in frame from base 1. V has 3 bases trimmed and J has 6 bases trimmed; junction bases matching no gene number 12. Sequences LNHDA (CDR1) and SQIVND (CDR2) are obtained from the germline V gene (reference sequence).

These data belong to a study of control samples from healthy donors and cancer patients (dated by TCRdb to 2019 to 2021). This clonotype originated in a woman in her 50s with colorectal cancer. In this chain, TRBV19 is recombined with TRBJ2-1, and 9 bases in between align with TRBD1. The sample comprised PBMCs. The CDR3 reads as follows: CASSIVPGQGLSNEQFF. The nucleotide sequence is TGTGCCAGTAGTATCGTTCCGGGACAGGGTCTTAGCAATGAGCAGTTCTTC. Extended through the reference TRBV19 and TRBJ2-1 proteins, this CDR3 yields the full variable domain: DGGITQSPKYLFRKEGQNVTLSCEQNLNHDAMYWYRQDPGQGLRLIYYSQIVNDFQKGDIAEGYSVSREKKESFPLTVTSAQKNPTAFYLCASSIVPGQGLSNEQFFGPGTRLTVL.